This T cell receptor beta chain was retrieved from a study of OX40 agonist ivuxolimab in advanced cancers. Across the study: The patients received agonistic anti-OX40 (CD134) antibody ivuxolimab. Age averaged about 62 years (range about 20 to 80), and more than 80% were male. The study's findings and limits: Among the least clonally expanded were partial responders at 0.1-3.0 mg/kg.

Trimming cost V 6 bases and J 9 bases; bases outside gene matches: 5. The germline V gene encodes CDR1 SNHLY and CDR2 FYNNEI. The CDR3 spans 13 residues. With respect to this clone: Its target is not known.

Autoimmune disease history or systemic immunosuppression meant exclusion. Clones were read by immunoSEQ multiplex PCR, and TCRdb kept only the in-frame ones, dropping some. Found here are 55,000 to 75,000 clones, roughly four fifths of them singletons; the top ten hold less than 1.2%. This TCR was sampled from an adult with an advanced solid tumor such as melanoma, head and neck, liver or kidney cancer. The rearrangement links TRBV2 to TRBJ1-6, with 7 bases lining up with TRBD1. Material: CD4+ or CD8+ T cells sorted from blood, obtained in a trial of the OX40 agonist ivuxolimab. The CDR3: CASSAGGPSPLHF. The DNA of the CDR3 is TGTGCCAGCAGCGCAGGGGGGCCTTCACCCCTCCACTTT.